The 20 T cell receptor beta chains in this list originate from one sample, sequenced in a study of blood T cell repertoires in COVID-19. Generated by immunoSEQ multiplex PCR, the TCRdb table keeps only in-frame clones and is missing some. The top ten hold approximately 16% of the sample, which has about 110,000 clones, 60% to 80% seen once. Sequences were obtained from peripheral blood. These receptors were obtained from a woman aged 80 or over with active or convalescent COVID-19.

The chain recombines TRBV7-2 with TRBJ2-2, with D perhaps matching TRBD2 (5 bases). The CDR3 is made up of 15 amino acids. V was clipped by 5 bases and J by 1 base, with 11 bases between them. Germline CDR1 and CDR2: SGHTA and FQGNSA. This CDR3 is CASSALSGNTGELFF. CDR3 nucleotides: TGTGCCAGCAGCGCCTTAAGCGGGAACACCGGGGAGCTGTTTTTT.

This chain uses TRBV6-1 with TRBJ2-1, with TRBD2 matching over 13 bases. In germline, CDR1 is MNHNS, CDR2 SASEGT. The CDR3 is 19 residues long. V lost 0 bases and J lost 6; bases outside the gene matches: 11. The CDR3 nucleotides are TGTGCCAGCAGTGAAGCACTAGCGGGAGGGATTATCCGCGGCAATGAGCAGTTCTTC. Encoded protein: CASSEALAGGIIRGNEQFF.

The DNA for the CDR3 is TGTGCCAGCGAGACTAGCGGGAGAGGGACCGGGGAGCTGTTTTTT. It codes for CASETSGRGTGELFF. The rearrangement joins TRBV9 to TRBJ2-2; 12 nucleotides line up with TRBD2. The J segment lost 5 bases and the V segment lost 7 bases, leaving 6 bases of the junction unmatched. The CDR3 has 15 residues. Germline assignment: CDR1 SGDLS and CDR2 YYNGEE. The full variable domain, its missing parts supplied by reference TRBV9 and TRBJ2-2, is DSGVTQTPKHLITATGQRVTLRCSPRSGDLSVYWYQQSLDQGLQFLIQYYNGEERAKGNILERFSAQQFPDLHSELNLSSLELGDSALYFCASETSGRGTGELFFGEGSRLTVL.

The chain links TRBV6-4 to TRBJ2-1, with D hard to call. This CDR3 contains 14 residues. The V end was cut by 6 bases, the J end by 3 bases, with 12 bases between. CDR1 MRHNA and CDR2 SNTAGT come from the germline V gene. This chain's CDR3 is CASSDGGDYNEQFF. The CDR3 DNA sequence: TGTGCCAGCAGCGACGGCGGAGACTACAATGAGCAGTTCTTC.

The rearrangement links TRBV6-5 to TRBJ2-7; a weak D match, TRBD2 (6 bases). Trimming stripped 2 bases from V and 0 bases from J, with 8 bases between. The CDR3 runs to 14 residues. CDR1 and CDR2 (germline): MNHEY, SVGAGI. The CDR3 reads CASSYPGSSYEQYF. The DNA for the CDR3 is TGTGCCAGCAGTTACCCCGGGAGCTCCTACGAGCAGTACTTC.

Here the CDR3 reads CATSDPSTGGAYGYTF. In DNA form, the CDR3 reads TGTGCCACCAGTGATCCTTCGACAGGGGGCGCCTATGGCTACACCTTC. The gene calls are TRBV24-1 and TRBJ1-2; the match to TRBD1 covers 10 bases. The trim removed 3 bases at V and 4 bases at J, leaving 7 bases unmatched. Germline CDR1 is KGHDR and CDR2 is SFDVKD. CDR3 length: 16 residues.

This chain connects TRBV11-1 to TRBJ2-3; 9 bases align to TRBD2. The CDR3 has 15 amino acids. CDR1 and CDR2 from the germline V gene are SGHAT and FQDESV (reference sequence). V dropped 6 bases and J dropped 3; count of bases not matched to a gene: 7. DNA for the CDR3: TGTGCCAGCAGACTTAGCGGGAGAATTACAGATACGCAGTATTTT. Its protein is CASRLSGRITDTQYF.

This clone was seen once. The chain employs TRBV5-1 and TRBJ1-2; a possible D gene is TRBD1 (5 bases). Germline values: CDR1 SGHRS, CDR2 YFSETQ. Trimming took off 0 bases at V and 7 bases at J, with 10 bases between the two ends. The CDR3 consists of 13 residues. This CDR3 reads CASSLGDGAGYTF. The CDR3 DNA reads as TGCGCCAGCAGCTTGGGGGATGGGGCTGGCTACACCTTC.

This clone appeared a single time. V gene TRBV7-3 combines with J gene TRBJ2-1, with D possibly being TRBD2 (6 bases). The CDR3 consists of 13 residues. Between the trimmed V and J ends, which lost 5 bases and 12 bases, there was a span of 17 bases. CDR1 is SGHTA and CDR2 is FQGTGA in the germline V gene. The CDR3 reads CASSPKGSGRQFF. The CDR3 DNA is TGTGCCAGCAGCCCGAAGGGATCCGGGAGGCAGTTCTTC. Using reference TRBV7-3 and TRBJ2-1 for the parts outside the CDR3, the full variable domain is GAGVSQTPSNKVTEKGKYVELRCDPISGHTALYWYRQSLGQGPEFLIYFQGTGAADDSGLPNDRFFAVRPEGSVSTLKIQRTERGDSAVYLCASSPKGSGRQFFGPGTRLTVL.

This sequence joins TRBV30 and TRBJ2-5, with TRBD2 as a possible D gene (6 bases). CDR1 and CDR2 from the germline V gene are GTSNPN and SVGIG (reference sequence). CDR3 length equals 15 residues. With 0 bases removed from V and 5 bases from J, the gap between germline ends came to 16 bases. The CDR3 nucleotides read TGTGCCTGGAGTGTAAAGTCTGCCGGAGGGGAGACCCAGTACTTC. Translation gives CAWSVKSAGGETQYF.

The V gene is TRBV6-2 or TRBV6-3, the J gene TRBJ1-1, with D uncertain. CDR1 is MNHEY and CDR2 is SVGEGT in the germline V gene. This CDR3 contains 15 residues. Trimming took off 3 bases at V and 0 bases at J, with 11 bases between the two ends. In DNA form, the CDR3 reads TGTGCCAGCAGTTATTATGGGAGAGTGAACACTGAAGCTTTCTTT. This codes for CASSYYGRVNTEAFF.

This rearrangement joins TRBV5-1 to TRBJ2-7; 12 nucleotides align to TRBD1. J lost 6 bases, V lost 3 bases, and 4 bases had no gene match. The CDR3 consists of 14 residues. Germline values: CDR1 SGHRS, CDR2 YFSETQ. CDR3 DNA sequence: TGCGCCAGCAGCTCGGGACAGGGGGCGGCCGAGCAGTACTTC. Translated: CASSSGQGAAEQYF.

V and J are TRBV14 and TRBJ2-2; 10 nucleotides align to TRBD2. Germline V CDR1 and CDR2: SGHDN, FVKESK. V lost 5 bases, J lost 1 base, and 7 bases stayed unmatched. The CDR3 sequence is 17 residues long. CDR3 bases: TGTGCCAGCAGCTCTCTAGCGGGAGTAAGGAACACCGGGGAGCTGTTTTTT. Translated: CASSSLAGVRNTGELFF.

This chain connects TRBV9 to TRBJ2-3, with 13 bases lining up with TRBD2. CDR1 and CDR2 from the germline V gene are SGDLS and YYNGEE. The CDR3 runs 18 residues. V lost 4 bases and J lost 4; bases outside the gene matches: 12. CDR3 region: CASSPLPRLAGGSDTQYF. As DNA, the CDR3 is TGTGCCAGCAGCCCACTCCCCCGACTAGCGGGAGGCTCAGATACGCAGTATTTT.

The J gene is TRBJ2-3, the V gene TRBV18; 10 bases fit TRBD2. CDR3 size: 15 residues. Germline CDR1 is KGHSH and CDR2 is LQKENI. V gave up 5 bases and J gave up 2 bases; unmatched junction bases: 4. Here the CDR3 DNA reads TGTGCCAGCTCATCCACTAGCGGGGCCACAGATACGCAGTATTTT. Encoded protein: CASSSTSGATDTQYF. Filled out from reference TRBV18 and TRBJ2-3, the complete variable domain reads NAGVMQNPRHLVRRRGQEARLRCSPMKGHSHVYWYRQLPEEGLKFMVYLQKENIIDESGMPKERFSAEFPKEGPSILRIQQVVRGDSAAYFCASSSTSGATDTQYFGPGTRLTVL.

The chain joins TRBV5-6 to TRBJ2-1; 13 positions agree with TRBD2. The CDR3 sequence is 15 residues long. Looked up from germline, CDR1 is SGHDT and CDR2 is YYEEEE. V lost 4 bases to trimming and J lost 6 bases; unmatched junction nucleotides: 4. The CDR3 DNA sequence: TGTGCCAGCAGCGATCGACTAGCGGGAGGCAATGAGCAGTTCTTC. Translation: CASSDRLAGGNEQFF. Variable domain in full (rest from reference TRBV5-6 and TRBJ2-1): DAGVTQSPTHLIKTRGQQVTLRCSPKSGHDTVSWYQQALGQGPQFIFQYYEEEERQRGNFPDRFSGHQFPNYSSELNVNALLLGDSALYLCASSDRLAGGNEQFFGPGTRLTVL.

This chain uses TRBV2 with TRBJ1-1; D is perhaps TRBD1 (6 bases). The CDR3 spans 16 residues. V lost 1 base to trimming and J lost 1 base, with 13 bases between them. Germline values: CDR1 SNHLY, CDR2 FYNNEI. In DNA form, the CDR3 reads TGTGCCAGCAGTGAAGGTCTACTGGACAGGAACACTGAAGCTTTCTTT. Protein product: CASSEGLLDRNTEAFF.

The V call is TRBV30, the J call TRBJ2-1, with 9 bases lining up with TRBD1. Germline CDR1 GTSNPN, CDR2 SVGIG (reference sequence). The CDR3 totals 16 residues. V gave up 3 bases and J gave up 4 bases; unmatched junction bases: 10. CDR3 loop: CAWRGGGTGFYNEQFF. As DNA, the CDR3 is TGTGCCTGGAGAGGTGGGGGGACAGGGTTTTACAATGAGCAGTTCTTC.

This chain connects TRBV10-3 to TRBJ2-2; TRBD2 might be the D (5 bases). V gave up 4 bases and J gave up 6 bases, with 15 bases separating them. Germline V gene lookup returns CDR1 ENHRY and CDR2 SYGVKD. This CDR3 contains 15 residues. The CDR3 DNA follows: TGTGCCATCAGTGTAGCGAGACCGGTTGCCGGGGAGCTGTTTTTT. It yields the protein CAISVARPVAGELFF.

The gene calls are TRBV5-1 and TRBJ2-1; D is possibly TRBD2 (5 bases). The CDR3 has 15 residues. V lost 0 bases and J 3 bases, leaving 10 bases between the germline ends. The germline gives CDR1 SGHRS, CDR2 YFSETQ. The CDR3 sequence: CASSLDSVDYNEQFF. CDR3 coding DNA: TGCGCCAGCAGCTTGGATAGCGTTGACTACAATGAGCAGTTCTTC.